Each of the 2 T cell receptor beta chains below was sequenced from the same sample in a study of T-cell reconstitution after alpha-beta-depleted transplantation in children. The library targeted TCRbeta and was prepared with unique molecular identifiers. TCRdb re-called the PCR reads with MiXCR, one entry per CDR3 protein. The table lists around 580,000 distinct CDR3 sequences, under 25% of them singletons. Source: PBMCs, mostly from graft donor cells, taken 360 days after TCRalphabeta/CD19-depleted stem cell transplant. Every receptor here comes from a boy younger than two who had a stem cell transplant for acute myeloid leukemia, so the T cells may come from the graft donor.

This clonotype was seen ten or more times. The genes are TRBV4-1 and TRBJ1-3, with a tentative D call TRBD1 (5 bases). The CDR3 sequence is 15 residues long. V was cut by 0 bases and J by 3 bases, with 9 bases left in between. Germline V gene data show CDR1 as MGHRA and CDR2 as YSYEKL. CDR3 nucleotide sequence: TGCGCCAGCAGCCAAGATAGGGGAGTTGGAAACACCATATATTTT. Translation gives CASSQDRGVGNTIYF.

The chain couples TRBV24-1 to TRBJ2-7, with no clear D. V lost 2 bases, J lost 5 bases, and 9 bases lay in between. Germline CDR1 reads KGHDR; CDR2 reads SFDVKD. The CDR3 consists of 13 residues. CDR3 DNA sequence: TGTGCCACCAGTGATTCCCACAGTAACGAGCAGTACTTC. The encoded protein is CATSDSHSNEQYF.